These 8 T cell receptor beta chains were all obtained from the same sample, sequenced in a study of response to subunit inactivated influenza vaccine. MiXCR, applied by TCRdb to the RT-PCR reads, yields one record per CDR3 protein. The repertoire holds 650,000 to 800,000 distinct CDR3 sequences, with approximately 15% as singletons. Source: PBMCs from blood, taken around 14 days before vaccination. These receptors came from a man in his fifties who received an inactivated influenza vaccine.

This clonotype was seen a handful of times. The chain joins TRBV18 to TRBJ2-7, with D tentatively TRBD2 (5 bases). Trimming left V 3 bases short and J 7 bases short, with 10 bases between. CDR3 size: 12 residues. CDR1 and CDR2 from the germline V gene are KGHSH and LQKENI. The CDR3 DNA reads TGTGCCAGCTCACCGAACGGGATGGAGCAGTACTTC. As protein: CASSPNGMEQYF.

In regard to this clonotype: This clone may be a read error of a much larger clone one base away. The rearrangement links TRBV11-2 to TRBJ2-3; D gene uncertain. Germline lookup yields CDR1 SGHAT and CDR2 FQNNGV. The CDR3 has 12 amino acids. Here the CDR3 reads CASSLVPNTHYF. As DNA, the CDR3 is TGTGCCAGCAGCTTAGTTCCGAATACGCACTATTTT.

The genes are TRBV2 and TRBJ2-3; 7 bases line up with TRBD2. The germline CDR1 and CDR2 sequences are SNHLY and FYNNEI. Unmatched junction bases numbered 4, after V lost 7 bases and J lost 0 bases. CDR3 size: 14 residues. CDR3 nucleotides: TGTGCCAGCACGGGGGGAGCTAGCACAGATACGCAGTATTTT. Its protein is CASTGGASTDTQYF.

The chain joins TRBV5-1 to TRBJ1-4, with 7 bases that match TRBD1. The CDR3 has 14 amino acids. V shed 4 bases, J shed 3 bases, and the junction held 3 bases outside the gene matches. Germline assignment: CDR1 SGHRS and CDR2 YFSETQ. Here the CDR3 DNA reads TGCGCCAGCAGCGGAACAGGGGCTAATGAAAAACTGTTTTTT. It encodes CASSGTGANEKLFF.

This clonotype was seen many times. V and J are TRBV20-1 and TRBJ2-3; possibly TRBD1 or TRBD2 for D (5 bases each). V gave up 1 base and J gave up 3 bases, with 8 bases separating them. CDR1 and CDR2 from the germline V gene are DFQATT and SNEGSKA (reference sequence). This CDR3 is 13 amino acids long. In nucleotides, the CDR3 is TGCAGTGCTAGAGGGGACCAGACAGATACGCAGTATTTT. Translation: CSARGDQTDTQYF.

This clonotype has a count of ten or more. The rearrangement uses TRBV7-2 and TRBJ1-2, with no clear D. Between the trimmed V and J ends, which lost 1 base and 3 bases, there was a span of 9 bases. This CDR3 has 14 amino acids. Germline V gene sequence: CDR1 SGHTA, CDR2 FQGNSA. CDR3 amino acids: CASSLVEGDYGYTF. Here the CDR3 DNA reads TGTGCCAGCAGCTTAGTAGAGGGAGACTATGGCTACACCTTC.

This chain links TRBV3-1 with TRBJ2-6, with D uncertain. This CDR3 region has 20 residues. Germline V CDR1 and CDR2: LGHDT, YNNKEL (reference sequence). Trimming took 0 bases from V and 0 from J, leaving 18 bases between them. In DNA form, the CDR3 reads TGTGCCAGCAGCCAAGAGCACCTTTCAAAAGGCGTCTCTGGGGCCAACGTCCTGACTTTC. This gives the protein CASSQEHLSKGVSGANVLTF.

There are many counts of this clonotype. The rearrangement links TRBV7-2 to TRBJ2-2; tentatively, D is TRBD2 (6 bases). V lost 0 bases and J 7 bases, leaving 9 bases between the germline ends. Looked up from germline, CDR1 is SGHTA and CDR2 is FQGNSA. The CDR3 runs to 14 residues. Here the CDR3 DNA reads TGTGCCAGCAGCTTAGCCGGGGGTAACGGGGAGCTGTTTTTT. This gives the protein CASSLAGGNGELFF.